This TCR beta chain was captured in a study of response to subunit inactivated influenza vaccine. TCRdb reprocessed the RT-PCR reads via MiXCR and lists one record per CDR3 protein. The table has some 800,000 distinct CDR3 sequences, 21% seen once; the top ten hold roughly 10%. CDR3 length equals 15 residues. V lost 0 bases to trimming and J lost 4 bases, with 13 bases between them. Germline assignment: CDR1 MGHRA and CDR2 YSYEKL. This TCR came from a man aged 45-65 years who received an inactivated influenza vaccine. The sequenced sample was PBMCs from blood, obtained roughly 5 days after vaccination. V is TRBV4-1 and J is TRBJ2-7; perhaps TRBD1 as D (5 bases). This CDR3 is CASSQETASFYEQYF. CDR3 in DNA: TGCGCCAGCAGCCAAGAGACAGCCTCCTTTTACGAGCAGTACTTC.